This entry lists 24 T cell receptor beta chains sequenced from one sample in a study of shared clonotypes between healthy human individuals. Repertoires were generated with immunoSEQ multiplex PCR, while TCRdb's copy carries only in-frame clones and drops some. The sample includes 2,100,000 or so clones, nearly 97% of them seen just once. The material sequenced was naive CD4+ T cells sorted from blood. The sample's subset: CD45RA+ positively selected. The receptors originated from a man aged 18-30 years in good health.

To note about this clone: This specimen includes other DNA sequences encoding the same CDR3. V and J are TRBV27 and TRBJ2-7; D uncertain. V lost 2 bases, J lost 2 bases, and 10 bases lay in between. Germline loops: CDR1 MNHEY, CDR2 SMNVEV (reference sequence). The CDR3 covers 14 residues. The CDR3 DNA reads as TGTGCCAGCAGTTTAGGGTCTGGGACCTACGAGCAGTACTTC. Translation gives CASSLGSGTYEQYF.

As to this clone: Other DNA sequences in the sample encode the same CDR3. V and J are TRBV5-1 and TRBJ1-2; TRBD1 matches at 10 bases. The CDR3 consists of 13 residues. The ends lost 3 bases at V and 5 bases at J; junction bases unmatched: 1. Germline lookup yields CDR1 SGHRS and CDR2 YFSETQ. CDR3 residues: CASSSGQGYGYTF. CDR3 DNA sequence: TGCGCCAGCAGCTCGGGACAGGGGTATGGCTACACCTTC.

CDR3 DNA sequence: TGCGCCAGCAGCCAACAGCAGGACGGTACGCAGTATTTT. Protein product: CASSQQQDGTQYF. This chain uses TRBV4-3 with TRBJ2-3; unclear D gene. The CDR3 is 13 residues long. The V gene lost 2 bases and the J gene lost 8 bases, with 11 bases spanning the gap. Germline lookup yields CDR1 LGHNA and CDR2 YSLEER.

V is TRBV10-2 and J is TRBJ2-2; no definite D call. V lost 3 bases, J lost 1 base, and 12 bases lay in between. CDR3 length: 16 amino acids. Germline lookup yields CDR1 WSHSY and CDR2 SAAADI. The CDR3 spells CASSELKTQNTGELFF. The DNA of the CDR3 is TGCGCCAGCAGTGAACTGAAGACGCAGAACACCGGGGAGCTGTTTTTT.

This chain joins TRBV27 and TRBJ1-1; D may be TRBD1 (6 bases). Germline CDR1 is MNHEY and CDR2 is SMNVEV (reference sequence). The length of the CDR3 is 16 residues. Trimming pared 2 bases from V and 3 bases from J, leaving 16 bases between. CDR3 protein: CASSLQSAGAYTEAFF. DNA of the CDR3: TGTGCCAGCAGTTTACAGTCGGCAGGGGCGTACACTGAAGCTTTCTTT.

V is TRBV7-2 and J is TRBJ2-3; 9 bases agree with TRBD1. CDR1 SGHTA and CDR2 FQGNSA come from the germline V gene. After removal of 4 bases from V and 2 bases from J, the junction contained 4 bases not matched to a gene. The length of the CDR3 is 15 residues. Here the CDR3 DNA reads TGTGCCAGCAGCTGGACAGGGGCCCACACAGATACGCAGTATTTT. Its protein is CASSWTGAHTDTQYF.

The rearrangement uses TRBV4-1 and TRBJ2-7; TRBD1 matches 7 bases. V lost 4 bases to trimming and J lost 0 bases; unmatched junction nucleotides: 6. The CDR3 runs 15 residues. Germline V lookup: CDR1 MGHRA, CDR2 YSYEKL. The CDR3: CASSPNWDSSYEQYF. In DNA, the CDR3 is TGCGCCAGCAGCCCAAATTGGGACAGCTCCTACGAGCAGTACTTC.

The chain couples TRBV4-1 to TRBJ2-4; perhaps TRBD1 as D (5 bases). This CDR3 has 17 amino acids. Trimming took off 1 base at V and 0 bases at J, with 13 bases between the two ends. The V gene's germline CDR1 is MGHRA and CDR2 YSYEKL. CDR3 loop: CASSQVQGRVAKNIQYF. Written as DNA, the CDR3 is TGCGCCAGCAGCCAAGTTCAAGGCAGGGTAGCCAAAAACATTCAGTACTTC.

The chain combines TRBV18 with TRBJ2-2; D not resolved. The CDR3 is 16 amino acids. The V gene's germline CDR1 is KGHSH and CDR2 LQKENI. V lost 5 bases to trimming and J lost 0 bases, with 13 bases between them. CDR3 nucleotides: TGTGCCAGCTCATCCCAGGTCCTTACGAACACCGGGGAGCTGTTTTTT. It specifies CASSSQVLTNTGELFF.

Concerning this clone itself: At one end, the junction sequence differs from germline, possibly due to a read error. This chain joins TRBV29-1 and TRBJ2-7; possible D gene TRBD1, 5 bases. The V gene's germline CDR1 is SQVTM and CDR2 ANQGSEA. The CDR3 is made up of 15 amino acids. CDR3 in DNA: TGCAGCGTTGAAGATAGGGGCGTTAGCTCCTACGAGCAGTACTTT. Its protein is CSVEDRGVSSYEQYF.

The gene calls are TRBV11-2 and TRBJ1-4; D is ambiguous. This CDR3 is 15 amino acids long. Germline assignment: CDR1 SGHAT and CDR2 FQNNGV. Between the trimmed V and J ends, which lost 1 base and 6 bases, there was a span of 12 bases. CDR3 region: CASSLGSGGHEKLFF. The DNA of the CDR3 is TGTGCCAGCAGCTTAGGGTCAGGAGGTCATGAAAAACTGTTTTTT.

This rearrangement joins TRBV4-1 to TRBJ2-7; 9 nucleotides match TRBD2. The length of the CDR3 is 16 residues. V lost 1 base, J lost 2 bases, and 6 bases stayed unmatched. CDR1 and CDR2 (germline): MGHRA, YSYEKL. In DNA form, the CDR3 reads TGCGCCAGCAGCCAAGGGTTGCGGGGGGGAGCCTACGAGCAGTACTTC. Translated, it gives CASSQGLRGGAYEQYF.

The gene calls are TRBV10-3 and TRBJ2-1, with D possibly TRBD2 on 7 matching bases. Germline V gene sequence: CDR1 ENHRY, CDR2 SYGVKD. The length of the CDR3 is 13 residues. V lost 9 bases and J lost 6, with 15 bases in between. This chain's CDR3 is CAMASGGGNEQFF. The CDR3 bases are TGTGCCATGGCCTCGGGGGGCGGCAATGAGCAGTTCTTC.

The rearrangement joins TRBV6-5 to TRBJ1-1; 7 nucleotides match TRBD1. From germline, CDR1 is MNHEY and CDR2 SVGAGI. The CDR3 length is 13 residues. V gave up 0 bases and J gave up 8 bases; unmatched junction bases: 3. The CDR3 is CASSYSRRGEAFF. The CDR3 bases are TGTGCCAGCAGTTACTCACGCAGGGGGGAAGCTTTCTTT.

This chain joins TRBV6-1 and TRBJ2-1; D gene uncertain. Germline assignment: CDR1 MNHNS and CDR2 SASEGT. The CDR3 runs to 17 residues. V was trimmed by 1 base and J by 4 bases, leaving 17 bases between them. The CDR3 nucleotides are TGTGCCAGCAGTGAAGAGAATTCGCTCGTAGGGTACAATGAGCAGTTCTTC. This translates into CASSEENSLVGYNEQFF.

The V gene is TRBV7-2, the J gene TRBJ2-1, with 7 positions matching TRBD1. Losses at the gene ends were 1 base for V and 3 bases for J; bases not matched to a gene: 3. CDR1 and CDR2 from the germline V gene are SGHTA and FQGNSA. This CDR3 comprises 15 residues. The DNA for the CDR3 is TGTGCCAGCAGCTTAGACAGGGGTAACTACAATGAGCAGTTCTTC. Its protein product is CASSLDRGNYNEQFF.

J is TRBJ2-4 and V is TRBV7-9; tentative D call: TRBD2 (5 bases). V dropped 5 bases and J dropped 6 bases, with 17 bases sitting between them. CDR1 and CDR2 from the germline V gene are SEHNR and FQNEAQ (reference sequence). This CDR3 is 15 amino acids long. CDR3 protein: CASSARAAERNIQYF. CDR3 bases: TGTGCCAGCAGCGCACGGGCAGCGGAAAGAAACATTCAGTACTTC.

V and J are TRBV7-2 and TRBJ1-2; the D is unclear. Looked up from germline, CDR1 is SGHTA and CDR2 is FQGNSA. There are 12 residues in the CDR3. V dropped 7 bases and J dropped 7 bases, with 13 bases sitting between them. CDR3: CASTLSTSGYTF. CDR3 nucleotide sequence: TGTGCCAGCACCCTTTCGACTTCTGGCTACACCTTC.

CDR3 nucleotides: TGTGCCAGCCAGGCCGATACAGGGCTTGCCGGGGCCAACGTCCTGACTTTC. This translates into CASQADTGLAGANVLTF. V usage is TRBV25-1 and J usage is TRBJ2-6; perhaps TRBD1 as D (6 bases). The CDR3 length is 17 residues. Germline loops: CDR1 MGHDK, CDR2 SYGVNS. V shed 8 bases and J shed 4 bases, with 21 bases lying between them.

Worth noting for this clone: Other nucleotide sequences in the sample specify the same CDR3. This chain connects TRBV5-4 to TRBJ1-1; D is uncertain. The CDR3 contains 14 residues. V was cut by 0 bases and J by 1 base, with 7 bases left in between. CDR1 is SGHNT, CDR2 YYREEE, per germline (reference sequence). CDR3 sequence: CASSLGGENTEAFF. The CDR3 nucleotides are TGTGCCAGCAGCTTGGGGGGTGAGAACACTGAAGCTTTCTTT.

The chain links TRBV19 to TRBJ2-1; D is possibly TRBD2 (5 bases). The CDR3 consists of 15 residues. Germline CDR1 is LNHDA and CDR2 is SQIVND (reference sequence). V was pared by 7 bases and J by 7 bases, with 20 bases between. CDR3 sequence reads: CASTHGGPKINEQFF. For the CDR3, the DNA is TGTGCCAGTACCCACGGCGGGCCCAAGATTAATGAGCAGTTCTTC.

This chain connects TRBV5-4 to TRBJ1-1, with 8 bases lining up with TRBD1. The germline CDR1 and CDR2 sequences are SGHNT and YYREEE (reference sequence). The J segment lost 3 bases and the V segment lost 4 bases, leaving 8 bases of the junction unmatched. CDR3 length: 15 amino acids. CDR3 bases: TGTGCCAGCAGCACAAAAACAGGGGGGGACACTGAAGCTTTCTTT. Translating it yields CASSTKTGGDTEAFF.

The chain couples TRBV18 to TRBJ1-2; D gene ambiguous. The V gene lost 4 bases and the J gene lost 2 bases, with 8 bases spanning the gap. The CDR3 runs 13 residues. Germline CDR1 reads KGHSH; CDR2 reads LQKENI. The CDR3 region is CASSLDVNYGYTF. The CDR3, as DNA: TGTGCCAGCTCACTCGATGTGAACTATGGCTACACCTTC.

This clone was detected only once. The gene calls are TRBV9 and TRBJ1-6; the D gene is possibly TRBD1 (6 bases). The CDR3 extends over 14 amino acids. Trimming pared 2 bases from V and 9 bases from J, leaving 12 bases between. CDR1 is SGDLS, CDR2 YYNGEE, per germline. CDR3 nucleotides: TGTGCCAGCAGCGTGGGACAAACAGGTTCACCCCTCCACTTT. The encoded protein is CASSVGQTGSPLHF.